Below, 21 T cell receptor beta chains from the same sample are listed, as sequenced in a study of cytotoxic CD8 clonotypes in ibrutinib-treated CLL. Assay used: immunoSEQ multiplex PCR; TCRdb lists only in-frame clones, some missing. The repertoire consists of some 150,000 clones, with approximately 77% occurring once and the leading ten covering around a quarter. The material was PBMCs, obtained after 12 months of ibrutinib treatment. These receptors were taken from a human donor with chronic lymphocytic leukemia.

The V call is TRBV19, the J call TRBJ2-1, with D possibly being TRBD1 or TRBD2 (6 bases each). Germline loops: CDR1 LNHDA, CDR2 SQIVND (reference sequence). The CDR3 sequence is 19 residues long. Trimming left V 6 bases short and J 4 bases short, with 28 bases between. The CDR3 loop reads CASSAYGYRAGGVYNEQFF. As DNA, the CDR3 is TGTGCCAGTAGCGCATATGGGTACAGGGCCGGAGGGGTATACAATGAGCAGTTCTTC. The full variable domain, with the rest looked up from reference TRBV19 and TRBJ2-1, is DGGITQSPKYLFRKEGQNVTLSCEQNLNHDAMYWYRQDPGQGLRLIYYSQIVNDFQKGDIAEGYSVSREKKESFPLTVTSAQKNPTAFYLCASSAYGYRAGGVYNEQFFGPGTRLTVL.

The chain combines TRBV4-1 with TRBJ1-3; TRBD1 matches 9 bases. CDR3 size: 17 residues. Germline V gene data show CDR1 as MGHRA and CDR2 as YSYEKL. With V trimmed by 5 bases and J by 0 bases, 8 bases remained unmatched. CDR3 sequence: CASSSTGGQGSGNTIYF. DNA of the CDR3: TGCGCCAGCAGCTCAACGGGGGGACAGGGCTCTGGAAACACCATATATTTT.

The rearrangement joins TRBV28 to TRBJ1-2; D perhaps matches TRBD1 (5 bases). V was shortened by 11 bases and J by 0 bases, with 19 bases between the two germline ends. The CDR3 is 15 amino acids. The germline V gene has CDR1 MDHEN and CDR2 SYDVKM. The CDR3 loop is CAGRAGGTTNYGYTF. CDR3 sequence (DNA): TGTGCCGGCCGGGCGGGAGGGACGACTAACTATGGCTACACCTTC.

This clone was seen only once. The gene calls are TRBV15 and TRBJ1-3, with 10 bases lining up with TRBD1. The CDR3 runs 13 residues. V trimming: 8 bases; J trimming: 9 bases; junction bases outside the gene matches: 7. Germline V lookup: CDR1 LNHNV, CDR2 YYDKDF (reference sequence). In DNA form, the CDR3 reads TGTGCCACCTCCAGGGACAGGGGATCCACCATATATTTT. Encoded protein: CATSRDRGSTIYF. Combining the CDR3 with reference TRBV15 and TRBJ1-3 gives the whole variable domain DAMVIQNPRYQVTQFGKPVTLSCSQTLNHNVMYWYQQKSSQAPKLLFHYYDKDFNNEADTPDNFQSRRPNTSFCFLDIRSPGLGDTAMYLCATSRDRGSTIYFGEGSWLTVV.

The V call is TRBV19, the J call TRBJ2-1; TRBD2 aligns across 15 bases. Germline CDR1 and CDR2: LNHDA and SQIVND (reference sequence). The CDR3 runs to 16 residues. J lost 3 bases, V lost 3 bases, and 0 bases had no gene match. The CDR3 DNA reads TGTGCCAGTAGTATGGGACTAGCGGGAGGCTACAATGAGCAGTTCTTC. Its translation: CASSMGLAGGYNEQFF. Full variable domain (missing parts from reference TRBV19 and TRBJ2-1): DGGITQSPKYLFRKEGQNVTLSCEQNLNHDAMYWYRQDPGQGLRLIYYSQIVNDFQKGDIAEGYSVSREKKESFPLTVTSAQKNPTAFYLCASSMGLAGGYNEQFFGPGTRLTVL.

The sample holds one count of this clone. The V and J genes are TRBV4-2 and TRBJ2-3; D is unresolved. V was pared by 0 bases and J by 1 base, with 5 bases between. Germline V gene data show CDR1 as LGHNA and CDR2 as YNFKEQ. This CDR3 has 14 residues. This chain's CDR3 is CASSQDGGTDTQYF. The CDR3 DNA reads TGTGCCAGCAGCCAAGACGGCGGCACAGATACGCAGTATTTT.

The rearrangement uses TRBV28 and TRBJ2-1; a weak D match, TRBD2 (6 bases). Deletions cut 5 bases from V and 2 bases from J, with 13 bases between. Germline-derived CDR1 and CDR2 are MDHEN and SYDVKM. The CDR3 is 15 residues long. This chain's CDR3 is CASSGGLRAYNEQFF. CDR3 bases: TGTGCCAGCAGTGGGGGACTGAGAGCCTACAATGAGCAGTTCTTC. Filled out from reference TRBV28 and TRBJ2-1, the complete variable domain reads DVKVTQSSRYLVKRTGEKVFLECVQDMDHENMFWYRQDPGLGLRLIYFSYDVKMKEKGDIPEGYSVSREKKERFSLILESASTNQTSMYLCASSGGLRAYNEQFFGPGTRLTVL.

This chain joins TRBV7-9 and TRBJ2-1; D remains ambiguous. Germline assignment: CDR1 SEHNR and CDR2 FQNEAQ (reference sequence). The CDR3 has 13 residues. The V gene lost 7 bases and the J gene lost 6 bases, with 13 bases spanning the gap. CDR3 bases: TGTGCCAGCATCCATGGCAGCATCAATGAGCAGTTCTTC. Translating gives CASIHGSINEQFF.

J is TRBJ1-6 and V is TRBV5-3; no clear D gene. TRBV5-3 is an ORF, with its function uncertain. Trimming left V 2 bases short and J 13 bases short, with 10 bases between. The CDR3 runs to 12 residues. For the CDR3, the DNA is TGTGCCAGAAGCTTTCGGGGAGTCCCCCTCCACTTT. Its protein product is CARSFRGVPLHF.

The chain is built from TRBV19 and TRBJ2-1; TRBD1 matches 7 bases. CDR3 length equals 16 residues. CDR1 and CDR2 from the germline V gene are LNHDA and SQIVND (reference sequence). J lost 6 bases, V lost 6 bases, and 14 bases had no gene match. This CDR3 is CASRKETGAPLNEQFF. The CDR3 coding sequence is TGTGCCAGTAGGAAAGAAACAGGGGCCCCCCTCAATGAGCAGTTCTTC.

V is TRBV11-2 and J is TRBJ2-7; D uncertain. The CDR3 is made up of 15 amino acids. V shed 6 bases and J shed 1 base, with 16 bases lying between them. From germline, CDR1 is SGHAT and CDR2 FQNNGV. Written as DNA, the CDR3 is TGTGCCAGCAGTCCTCCGGCGTCAGGTTCCTACGAGCAGTACTTC. Translated, it gives CASSPPASGSYEQYF.

This sequence joins TRBV5-1 and TRBJ1-4, with a weak D call TRBD1 (6 bases). Per germline, CDR1 SGHRS and CDR2 YFSETQ. The CDR3 runs 15 residues. Trimming stripped 4 bases from V and 7 bases from J, with 17 bases between. The CDR3: CASSPLGGMGEKLFF. The CDR3 nucleotides are TGCGCCAGCAGCCCCCTCGGGGGCATGGGTGAAAAACTGTTTTTT. Full variable domain (missing parts from reference TRBV5-1 and TRBJ1-4): KAGVTQTPRYLIKTRGQQVTLSCSPISGHRSVSWYQQTPGQGLQFLFEYFSETQRNKGNFPGRFSGRQFSNSRSEMNVSTLELGDSALYLCASSPLGGMGEKLFFGSGTQLSVL.

This chain connects TRBV5-1 to TRBJ2-2; 10 bases fit TRBD1. Germline loops: CDR1 SGHRS, CDR2 YFSETQ. CDR3 length equals 16 residues. Germline trimming cut 7 bases from V and 4 bases from J; bases unmatched to any gene: 10. CDR3 sequence (DNA): TGCGCCAGCCGCCAGCAGACAGGGGGCATCACCGGGGAGCTGTTTTTT. It encodes CASRQQTGGITGELFF.

V is TRBV5-1 and J is TRBJ2-6, with D possibly TRBD1 on 5 matching bases. The V gene's germline CDR1 is SGHRS and CDR2 YFSETQ. Trimming took off 4 bases at V and 2 bases at J, with 10 bases between the two ends. CDR3 length: 15 amino acids. Here the CDR3 DNA reads TGCGCCAGCAGCCAAGACAGAGCTGGGGCCAACGTCCTGACTTTC. Translating gives CASSQDRAGANVLTF.

The chain recombines TRBV6-1 with TRBJ2-5, with TRBD1 as a possible D gene (5 bases). V was cut by 2 bases and J by 3 bases, with 10 bases left in between. CDR1 and CDR2 (germline): MNHNS, SASEGT. The CDR3 has 14 amino acids. CDR3 nucleotide sequence: TGTGCCAGCAGTGAACCTAGGGGCAAAGAGACCCAGTACTTC. This encodes CASSEPRGKETQYF.

The table lists this clone with a count of one. The rearrangement uses TRBV7-2 and TRBJ2-1, with D unclear. Germline CDR1 and CDR2: SGHTA and FQGNSA. This CDR3 contains 15 residues. The V and J ends lost 2 bases and 5 bases respectively, with 13 bases between them. The CDR3 loop is CASSLLGLANNEQFF. The CDR3 DNA reads TGTGCCAGCAGCTTACTGGGATTGGCCAACAATGAGCAGTTCTTC. Variable domain in full (rest from reference TRBV7-2 and TRBJ2-1): GAGVSQSPSNKVTEKGKDVELRCDPISGHTALYWYRQSLGQGLEFLIYFQGNSAPDKSGLPSDRFSAERTGGSVSTLTIQRTQQEDSAVYLCASSLLGLANNEQFFGPGTRLTVL.

The chain recombines TRBV7-9 with TRBJ2-3; D is possibly TRBD2 (6 bases). V dropped 3 bases and J dropped 2 bases, with 18 bases sitting between them. CDR1 and CDR2 (germline): SEHNR, FQNEAQ (reference sequence). This CDR3 contains 17 residues. CDR3 sequence (DNA): TGTGCCAGCAGCTTGGAGGTGGGACTGGGGGTCACAGATACGCAGTATTTT. It yields the protein CASSLEVGLGVTDTQYF.

The chain employs TRBV7-6 and TRBJ2-7; a weak D match, TRBD2 (5 bases). The CDR3 length is 16 residues. Germline CDR1 is SGHVS and CDR2 is FNYEAQ. Trimming stripped 4 bases from V and 3 bases from J, with 19 bases between. As DNA, the CDR3 is TGTGCCAGCAGCTCACGTACGGGAAGTTCCATCTACGAGCAGTACTTC. Translation gives CASSSRTGSSIYEQYF.

The rearrangement uses TRBV6-1 and TRBJ2-5; D is ambiguous. The germline V and J ends were trimmed by 5 bases and 3 bases, with 16 bases remaining between them. Germline lookup yields CDR1 MNHNS and CDR2 SASEGT. This CDR3 comprises 15 residues. Here the CDR3 reads CASSLFLGSKETQYF. The DNA for the CDR3 is TGTGCCAGCAGTCTATTCCTAGGGTCCAAAGAGACCCAGTACTTC.

This clone was detected many times. J is TRBJ2-7 and V is TRBV27; 7 bases agree with TRBD1. CDR1 and CDR2 (germline): MNHEY, SMNVEV (reference sequence). The V and J ends lost 5 bases and 3 bases, in that order; junction bases with no gene match: 4. The CDR3 contains 13 residues. CDR3 loop: CASSQGTDYEQYF. The CDR3, as DNA: TGTGCCAGCAGTCAGGGGACAGACTACGAGCAGTACTTC.

This clone was seen a few times. The chain has TRBV18 and TRBJ2-7, with no clear D. Germline CDR1 is KGHSH and CDR2 is LQKENI. Trimming left V 2 bases short and J 2 bases short, with 7 bases between. The CDR3 runs 13 residues. Written as DNA, the CDR3 is TGTGCCAGCTCACCAGCAGGAACCTACGAGCAGTACTTC. Translating gives CASSPAGTYEQYF. The full variable domain, in which reference TRBV18 and TRBJ2-7 provide the parts outside the CDR3, is NAGVMQNPRHLVRRRGQEARLRCSPMKGHSHVYWYRQLPEEGLKFMVYLQKENIIDESGMPKERFSAEFPKEGPSILRIQQVVRGDSAAYFCASSPAGTYEQYFGPGTRLTVT.